This T cell receptor beta chain derives from a study of cytomegalovirus exposure and HLA in healthy donors. General observations from the study: Later analysis found that TCR beta chains associated with HLA were more clonally expanded than other, equally common chains. Cytomegalovirus status was reportedly diagnosed by the classifier with high sensitivity and specificity.

The ends lost 6 bases at V and 4 bases at J; junction bases unmatched: 17. This CDR3 has 17 amino acids. CDR1 is LNHDA and CDR2 is SQIVND in the germline V gene (reference sequence). In its sample, this clone was seen once. As yet, its antigen is unknown. The PCR made use of 60 Vbeta and 13 Jbeta primers. Clones were read by immunoSEQ multiplex PCR, and TCRdb kept only the in-frame ones, dropping some. The data hold over 90,000 clones, with about 74% observed a single time. The specimen was PBMCs. The genes are TRBV19 and TRBJ1-1; TRBD1 agrees at 7 bases. This clonotype originated in a woman between 50 and 59 years old in good health and CMV-seropositive. The CDR3: CASSSITGQRLGTEAFF. The CDR3 coding sequence is TGTGCCAGTAGCTCAATCACGGGACAGCGTCTGGGCACTGAAGCTTTCTTT.